Described below is a single TCR beta chain sequence and its context. Antigen unknown. These data belong to a study of cytomegalovirus exposure and HLA in healthy donors. Study conclusions and caveats: Whilst most TCR sequences proved rare, a subset of public TCRs occurred across many donors. In an earlier analysis, about 90% or about 30%: the productive usage of most TCR beta V segments. Reportedly, fewer N-insertions than the approximately 700-donor mean appeared in an Asian-associated ancestry cluster in a later analysis.

PCR was performed using 60 Vbeta and 13 Jbeta primers. Assay: immunoSEQ multiplex PCR; the TCRdb copy retains only in-frame clones and omits some. In the table there are about 260,000 clones, around two thirds of which are singletons. V was pared by 6 bases and J by 4 bases, with 4 bases of the junction left unmatched. The CDR3 spans 15 residues. Germline V gene lookup returns CDR1 SGHTA and CDR2 FQGNSA. The chain links TRBV7-2 to TRBJ2-7; 15 nucleotides match TRBD2. The sequenced sample was PBMCs. This TCR was recovered from a female donor in good health and CMV-seronegative. The CDR3 sequence is CASSPGLAGGYEQYF. In DNA form, the CDR3 reads TGTGCCAGCAGTCCAGGACTAGCGGGAGGGTACGAGCAGTACTTC.